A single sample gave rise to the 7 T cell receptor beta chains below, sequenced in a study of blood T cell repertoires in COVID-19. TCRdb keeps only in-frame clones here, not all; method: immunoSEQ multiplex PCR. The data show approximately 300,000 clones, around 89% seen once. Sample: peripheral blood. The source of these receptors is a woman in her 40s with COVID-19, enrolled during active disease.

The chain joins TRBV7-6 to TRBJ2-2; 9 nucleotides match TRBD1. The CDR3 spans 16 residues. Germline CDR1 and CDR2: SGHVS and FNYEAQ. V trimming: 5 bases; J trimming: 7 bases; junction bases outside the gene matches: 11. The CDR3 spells CASSPGTGKSYGELFF. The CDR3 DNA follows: TGTGCCAGCAGCCCGGGGACAGGGAAATCCTACGGGGAGCTGTTTTTT.

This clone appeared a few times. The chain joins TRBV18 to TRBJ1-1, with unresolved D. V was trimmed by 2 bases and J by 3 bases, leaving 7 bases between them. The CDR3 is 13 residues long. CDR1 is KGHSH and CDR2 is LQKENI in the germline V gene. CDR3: CASSPLRDTEAFF. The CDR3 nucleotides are TGTGCCAGCTCACCATTGAGGGACACTGAAGCTTTCTTT.

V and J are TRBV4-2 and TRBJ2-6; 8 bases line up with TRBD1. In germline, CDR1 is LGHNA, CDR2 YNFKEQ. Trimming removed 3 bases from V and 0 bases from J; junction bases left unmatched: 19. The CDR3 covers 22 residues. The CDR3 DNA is TGTGCCAGCAGCCACCACGGGGCAGGGGGCGCCTTTGCTAACTCTGGGGCCAACGTCCTGACTTTC. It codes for CASSHHGAGGAFANSGANVLTF.

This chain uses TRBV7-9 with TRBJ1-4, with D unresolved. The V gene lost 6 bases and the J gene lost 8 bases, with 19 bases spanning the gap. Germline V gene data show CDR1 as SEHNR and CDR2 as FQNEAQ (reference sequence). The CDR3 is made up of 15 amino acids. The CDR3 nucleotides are TGTGCCAGCAGTCCGTTTCGTGGGCGAAAAGAAAAACTGTTTTTT. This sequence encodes CASSPFRGRKEKLFF.

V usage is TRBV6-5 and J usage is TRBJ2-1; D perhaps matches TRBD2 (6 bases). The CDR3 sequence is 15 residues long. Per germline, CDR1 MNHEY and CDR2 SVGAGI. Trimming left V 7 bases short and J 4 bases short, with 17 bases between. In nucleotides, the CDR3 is TGTGCCAGCAATTCCGGGACTTCAAGTTACAATGAGCAGTTCTTC. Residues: CASNSGTSSYNEQFF.

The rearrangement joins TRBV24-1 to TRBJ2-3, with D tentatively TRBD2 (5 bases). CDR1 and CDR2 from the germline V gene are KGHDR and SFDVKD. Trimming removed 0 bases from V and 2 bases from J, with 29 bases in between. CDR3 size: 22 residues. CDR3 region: CATSDLSSSMNRKPGYTDTQYF. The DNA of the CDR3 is TGTGCCACCAGTGATTTGTCGTCTAGCATGAACCGCAAACCTGGATACACAGATACGCAGTATTTT.

The CDR3 bases are TGTGCCTGGAACCCGCTGGGCGGGGGACGAGGGATCGAGGGGAAACTGTTTTTT. The encoded protein is CAWNPLGGGRGIEGKLFF. This sequence joins TRBV30 and TRBJ1-4; possible D gene TRBD1, 5 bases. The CDR3 sequence is 18 residues long. Looked up from germline, CDR1 is GTSNPN and CDR2 is SVGIG (reference sequence). V was shortened by 4 bases and J by 11 bases, with 32 bases between the two germline ends.